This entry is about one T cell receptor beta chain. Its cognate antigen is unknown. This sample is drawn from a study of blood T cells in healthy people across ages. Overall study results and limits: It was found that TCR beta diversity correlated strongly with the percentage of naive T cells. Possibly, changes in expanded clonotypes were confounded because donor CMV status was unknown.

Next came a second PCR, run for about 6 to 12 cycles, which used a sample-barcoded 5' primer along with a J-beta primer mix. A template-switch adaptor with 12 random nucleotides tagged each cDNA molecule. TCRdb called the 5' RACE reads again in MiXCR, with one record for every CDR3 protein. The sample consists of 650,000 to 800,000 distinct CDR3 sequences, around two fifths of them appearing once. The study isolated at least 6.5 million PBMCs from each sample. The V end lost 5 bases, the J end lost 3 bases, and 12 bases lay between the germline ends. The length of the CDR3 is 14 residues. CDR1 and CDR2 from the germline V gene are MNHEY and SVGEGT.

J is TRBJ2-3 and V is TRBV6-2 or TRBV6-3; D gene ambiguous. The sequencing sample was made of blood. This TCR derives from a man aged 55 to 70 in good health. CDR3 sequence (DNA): TGTGCCAGCAGTGCGAGGCTCGGAACAGATACGCAGTATTTT. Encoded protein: CASSARLGTDTQYF.